Listed here are 27 T cell receptor beta chains from one sample, sequenced in a study of blood T cell repertoires in COVID-19. Clones were read by immunoSEQ multiplex PCR, and TCRdb kept only the in-frame ones, dropping some. The table lists some 31,000 clones, 85% of them singletons. Sequencing input: peripheral blood. All receptors come from a human donor with acute or convalescent COVID-19. The donor label of this sample is uncertain.

V and J are TRBV5-6 and TRBJ1-2, with a tentative D call TRBD1 (5 bases). The V end lost 1 base, the J end lost 8 bases, and 12 bases lay between the germline ends. Germline CDR1 SGHDT, CDR2 YYEEEE. CDR3 size: 13 residues. The CDR3 spells CASSLTTVSGYTF. For the CDR3, the DNA is TGTGCCAGCAGCTTGACGACAGTAAGCGGCTACACCTTC.

This chain uses TRBV9 with TRBJ1-1; no definite D call. The germline gives CDR1 SGDLS, CDR2 YYNGEE. CDR3 size: 15 residues. V was clipped by 0 bases and J by 0 bases, with 9 bases between them. Written as DNA, the CDR3 is TGTGCCAGCAGCGTAGTCGGGGATTTGAACACTGAAGCTTTCTTT. It codes for CASSVVGDLNTEAFF.

The chain carries TRBV11-2 and TRBJ2-2, with 10 bases identical to TRBD2. The V gene's germline CDR1 is SGHAT and CDR2 FQNNGV. Unmatched junction bases numbered 5, after V lost 3 bases and J lost 7 bases. The CDR3 spans 15 residues. This chain's CDR3 is CASSFTSGKGGELFF. In DNA, the CDR3 is TGTGCCAGCAGCTTCACTAGCGGGAAGGGCGGGGAGCTGTTTTTT.

The chain combines TRBV11-3 with TRBJ2-4; D is possibly TRBD2 (6 bases). Trimming removed 0 bases from V and 0 bases from J, with 12 bases in between. This CDR3 is 17 amino acids long. Germline values: CDR1 SGHNT, CDR2 YENEEA. The CDR3: CASSLDLGGIAKNIQYF. The CDR3 nucleotides are TGTGCCAGCAGCTTAGATCTGGGGGGAATAGCCAAAAACATTCAGTACTTC.

The V call is TRBV6-5, the J call TRBJ2-7, with D possibly matching TRBD1 (6 bases). The CDR3 has 15 residues. V was shortened by 6 bases and J by 2 bases, with 17 bases between the two germline ends. Germline loops: CDR1 MNHEY, CDR2 SVGAGI. The CDR3 DNA is TGTGCCAGCAGCCGAGGGGGATCAGGCACCTACGAGCAGTACTTC. Its translation is CASSRGGSGTYEQYF.

This clone was seen a single time. The chain uses TRBV5-1 and TRBJ1-2, with D unclear. This CDR3 contains 13 residues. The V gene's germline CDR1 is SGHRS and CDR2 YFSETQ. The V gene lost 0 bases and the J gene lost 2 bases, with 5 bases spanning the gap. CDR3 amino acids: CASSLGQNYGYTF. In nucleotides, the CDR3 is TGCGCCAGCAGCTTGGGACAAAACTATGGCTACACCTTC.

The chain employs TRBV10-3 and TRBJ2-3; 8 positions agree with TRBD2. J gave up 4 bases and V 0 bases, and 6 bases lay outside the gene matches. The length of the CDR3 is 16 residues. Germline V gene sequence: CDR1 ENHRY, CDR2 SYGVKD. The CDR3 sequence is CAISESVSGMADTQYF. The CDR3 region has the DNA TGTGCCATCAGTGAGTCCGTTAGCGGGATGGCAGATACGCAGTATTTT.

The chain has TRBV28 and TRBJ2-3; D remains unclear. The CDR3 has 13 residues. Germline V CDR1 and CDR2: MDHEN, SYDVKM. The V end lost 6 bases, the J end lost 2 bases, and 9 bases lay between the germline ends. CDR3: CASSSPHTDTQYF. CDR3 DNA: TGTGCCAGCAGCTCCCCACACACAGATACGCAGTATTTT.

The gene calls are TRBV18 and TRBJ2-7, with TRBD1 identical over 7 bases. From germline, CDR1 is KGHSH and CDR2 LQKENI. Losses at the gene ends were 3 bases for V and 3 bases for J; bases not matched to a gene: 2. This CDR3 comprises 13 residues. The CDR3 region is CASSPTGVYEQYF. In DNA, the CDR3 is TGTGCCAGCTCACCTACAGGGGTCTACGAGCAGTACTTC.

The J gene is TRBJ2-1, the V gene TRBV6-5; D perhaps matches TRBD1 (5 bases). Germline CDR1 is MNHEY and CDR2 is SVGAGI. Trimming shortened V by 6 bases and J by 8 bases, and 14 bases separated the two germline ends. The CDR3 extends over 13 amino acids. The CDR3 DNA sequence: TGTGCCAGCAGCGACATGACCAGGGATGAGCAGTTCTTC. Its translation is CASSDMTRDEQFF.

The chain is built from TRBV7-2 and TRBJ1-2; a weak D match, TRBD1 (5 bases). CDR1 SGHTA and CDR2 FQGNSA come from the germline V gene. Trimming left V 7 bases short and J 3 bases short, with 15 bases between. CDR3 length: 14 amino acids. DNA for the CDR3: TGTGCCAGCACAGGTTACGGGGGTGACTATGGCTACACCTTC. Amino acid sequence: CASTGYGGDYGYTF.

The genes are TRBV9 and TRBJ2-1, with D maybe TRBD2 (6 bases). The CDR3 is 16 amino acids. Trimming stripped 0 bases from V and 2 bases from J, with 12 bases between. Germline V CDR1 and CDR2: SGDLS, YYNGEE. CDR3: CASSVGTSFPYNEQFF. DNA of the CDR3: TGTGCCAGCAGCGTAGGAACTAGCTTCCCCTACAATGAGCAGTTCTTC.

V is TRBV30 and J is TRBJ1-1; 7 bases are shared with TRBD1. The J segment lost 4 bases and the V segment lost 2 bases, leaving 7 bases of the junction unmatched. The CDR3 covers 14 residues. CDR1 is GTSNPN and CDR2 is SVGIG in the germline V gene (reference sequence). Here the CDR3 reads CAWSRQGGSTEAFF. CDR3 bases: TGTGCCTGGAGTAGACAGGGTGGGAGCACTGAAGCTTTCTTT.

The chain recombines TRBV19 with TRBJ2-1; 8 bases match TRBD2. V gave up 3 bases and J gave up 2 bases; unmatched junction bases: 6. The germline CDR1 and CDR2 sequences are LNHDA and SQIVND (reference sequence). The CDR3 totals 16 residues. CDR3 amino acids: CASSIPIAGTYNEQFF. DNA of the CDR3: TGTGCCAGTAGTATCCCGATAGCGGGAACCTACAATGAGCAGTTCTTC.

The genes are TRBV5-1 and TRBJ1-6, with 8 bases that match TRBD1. The CDR3 totals 14 residues. Germline lookup yields CDR1 SGHRS and CDR2 YFSETQ. Trimming cost V 4 bases and J 9 bases; bases outside gene matches: 6. The CDR3 sequence: CASSNGQGGSPLHF. CDR3 sequence (DNA): TGCGCCAGCAGCAACGGACAGGGCGGTTCACCCCTCCACTTT.

CDR3 DNA: TGTGCCAGCAGTGAGAAGCTAGCGGGAGGGGGCTACGAGCAGTACTTC. This encodes CASSEKLAGGGYEQYF. The chain combines TRBV6-1 with TRBJ2-7; 12 nucleotides match TRBD2. Germline V gene sequence: CDR1 MNHNS, CDR2 SASEGT. The junction had 6 bases not matched to a gene; V was cut back by 3 bases and J by 3 bases. The CDR3 runs to 16 residues.

This clone was detected only a few times. The CDR3 DNA is TGTGCCAGCAGTTCGGGACAGGGTAGCTATGGCTACACCTTC. This codes for CASSSGQGSYGYTF. The rearrangement uses TRBV28 and TRBJ1-2; 9 bases fit TRBD1. Germline CDR1 reads MDHEN; CDR2 reads SYDVKM. This CDR3 contains 14 residues. V lost 4 bases to trimming and J lost 4 bases; unmatched junction nucleotides: 4.

This rearrangement joins TRBV6-5 to TRBJ2-7, with a possible D match to TRBD1 (6 bases). Germline values: CDR1 MNHEY, CDR2 SVGAGI. There are 14 residues in the CDR3. The ends were cut back, 6 bases at V and 7 bases at J, with 19 bases in the middle. CDR3 coding DNA: TGTGCCAGCAGGCTTGGCTTTACAGGGCCAGAGCAGTACTTC. Translation gives CASRLGFTGPEQYF.

The chain employs TRBV4-2 and TRBJ1-5; weak D call: TRBD1 (6 bases). V lost 0 bases and J 0 bases, leaving 15 bases between the germline ends. The V gene's germline CDR1 is LGHNA and CDR2 YNFKEQ. This CDR3 comprises 18 residues. In DNA, the CDR3 is TGTGCCAGCAGCCAAGATTTGGGGACAACTTATAGCAATCAGCCCCAGCATTTT. Residues: CASSQDLGTTYSNQPQHF.

The genes are TRBV5-5 and TRBJ2-1; 11 positions match TRBD2. The CDR3 sequence is 15 residues long. V shed 4 bases, J shed 4 bases, and the junction held 4 bases outside the gene matches. Looked up from germline, CDR1 is SGHKS and CDR2 is YYEKEE (reference sequence). CDR3 protein: CASSVTSGVYNEQFF. The CDR3 bases are TGTGCCAGCAGCGTGACTAGCGGGGTTTACAATGAGCAGTTCTTC.

The genes are TRBV11-2 and TRBJ2-1; D not resolved. Between the trimmed V and J ends, which lost 5 bases and 1 base, there was a span of 12 bases. The CDR3 loop spans 15 amino acids. CDR1 and CDR2 (germline): SGHAT, FQNNGV. In DNA form, the CDR3 reads TGTGCCAGCAGCCCACGGAGTGTGTCCTACAATGAGCAGTTCTTC. It encodes CASSPRSVSYNEQFF. Filled out from reference TRBV11-2 and TRBJ2-1, the complete variable domain reads EAGVAQSPRYKIIEKRQSVAFWCNPISGHATLYWYQQILGQGPKLLIQFQNNGVVDDSQLPKDRFSAERLKGVDSTLKIQPAKLEDSAVYLCASSPRSVSYNEQFFGPGTRLTVL.

This chain joins TRBV6-5 and TRBJ2-7, with a weak D call TRBD2 (5 bases). The CDR3 totals 15 residues. CDR1 is MNHEY, CDR2 SVGAGI, per germline. The V end was cut by 1 base, the J end by 7 bases, with 17 bases between. CDR3 in amino acids: CASSYFPTQLGEQYF. DNA for the CDR3: TGTGCCAGCAGTTACTTCCCGACTCAACTAGGTGAGCAGTACTTC.

Here the CDR3 DNA reads TGTGCCAGCAGCCAAGTGGGGGCAGGGGCCCGCTCTGGGGCCAACGTCCTGACTTTC. Its protein is CASSQVGAGARSGANVLTF. This chain joins TRBV4-2 and TRBJ2-6; possible D gene TRBD1, 6 bases. Trimming removed 1 base at V and 0 bases at J, with 16 bases between. CDR1 and CDR2 (germline): LGHNA, YNFKEQ. CDR3 size: 19 residues.

This chain links TRBV6-2 or TRBV6-3 with TRBJ2-2, with 10 bases fitting TRBD2. The germline gives CDR1 MNHEY, CDR2 SVGEGT. The ends lost 6 bases at V and 6 bases at J; junction bases unmatched: 10. This CDR3 has 16 residues. The CDR3 nucleotides read TGTGCCAGCAGCCCCACACTAGCGGGATGGTCCGGGGAGCTGTTTTTT. Translation gives CASSPTLAGWSGELFF.

This chain uses TRBV6-4 with TRBJ1-1; D might be TRBD1 (5 bases). Germline values: CDR1 MRHNA, CDR2 SNTAGT. V lost 6 bases, J lost 0 bases, and 11 bases lay in between. The CDR3 totals 14 residues. The CDR3 here is CASSLTALNTEAFF. The CDR3 DNA sequence: TGTGCCAGCAGCCTGACAGCTTTGAACACTGAAGCTTTCTTT.

V usage is TRBV11-3 and J usage is TRBJ2-2; D is possibly TRBD2 (5 bases). The V and J ends lost 3 bases and 7 bases respectively, with 6 bases between them. The CDR3 has 12 residues. The germline CDR1 and CDR2 sequences are SGHNT and YENEEA. The DNA for the CDR3 is TGTGCCAGCAGCTTCAGCGGCGGGGAGCTGTTTTTT. It encodes CASSFSGGELFF.

This clone has just a few counts. The gene calls are TRBV18 and TRBJ1-2; TRBD1 aligns across 8 bases. V was clipped by 3 bases and J by 4 bases; unmatched bases: 10. The CDR3 contains 16 residues. CDR1 is KGHSH, CDR2 LQKENI, per germline. CDR3 sequence (DNA): TGTGCCAGCTCACCCCCCGGACAGGGCCAGGGCTATGGCTACACCTTC. This encodes CASSPPGQGQGYGYTF.